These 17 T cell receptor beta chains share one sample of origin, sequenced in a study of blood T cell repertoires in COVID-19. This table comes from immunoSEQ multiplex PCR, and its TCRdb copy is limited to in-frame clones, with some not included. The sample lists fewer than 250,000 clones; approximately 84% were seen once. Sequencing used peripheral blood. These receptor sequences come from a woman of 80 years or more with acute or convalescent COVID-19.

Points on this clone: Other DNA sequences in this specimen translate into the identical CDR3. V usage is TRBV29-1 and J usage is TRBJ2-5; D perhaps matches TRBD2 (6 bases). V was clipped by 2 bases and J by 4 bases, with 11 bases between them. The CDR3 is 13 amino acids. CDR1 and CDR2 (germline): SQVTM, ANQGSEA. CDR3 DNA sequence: TGCAGCGTTGAACGGCGGGATGGAGAGACCCAGTACTTC. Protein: CSVERRDGETQYF.

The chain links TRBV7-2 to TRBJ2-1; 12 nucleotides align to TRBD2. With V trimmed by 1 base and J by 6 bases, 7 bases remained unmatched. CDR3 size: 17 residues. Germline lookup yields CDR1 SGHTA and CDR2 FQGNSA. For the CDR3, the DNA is TGTGCCAGCAGCTTAGAGTCTAGCGGGAGGGCCGCCAATGAGCAGTTCTTC. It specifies CASSLESSGRAANEQFF. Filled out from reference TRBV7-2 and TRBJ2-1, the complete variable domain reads GAGVSQSPSNKVTEKGKDVELRCDPISGHTALYWYRQSLGQGLEFLIYFQGNSAPDKSGLPSDRFSAERTGGSVSTLTIQRTQQEDSAVYLCASSLESSGRAANEQFFGPGTRLTVL.

The DNA for the CDR3 is TGTGCCACCTCAGTAACTGGGAGGGTTTCTGGCTACACCTTC. This encodes CATSVTGRVSGYTF. The chain employs TRBV28 and TRBJ1-2; no clear D. The germline gives CDR1 MDHEN, CDR2 SYDVKM. V dropped 10 bases and J dropped 7 bases, with 22 bases sitting between them. This CDR3 has 14 residues.

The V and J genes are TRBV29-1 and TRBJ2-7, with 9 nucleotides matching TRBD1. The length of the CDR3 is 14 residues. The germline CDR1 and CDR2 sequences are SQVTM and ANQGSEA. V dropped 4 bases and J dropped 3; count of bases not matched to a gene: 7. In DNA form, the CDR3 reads TGCAGCGTTGTGAGGACAGGGGCTCGCTACGAGCAGTACTTC. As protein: CSVVRTGARYEQYF.

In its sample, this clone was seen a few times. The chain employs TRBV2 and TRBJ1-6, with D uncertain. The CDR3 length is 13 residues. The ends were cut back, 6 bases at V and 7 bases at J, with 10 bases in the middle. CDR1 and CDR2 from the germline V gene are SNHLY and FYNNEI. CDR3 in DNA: TGTGCCAGCAGGGGAGAAAAAAATTCACCCCTCCACTTT. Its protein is CASRGEKNSPLHF.

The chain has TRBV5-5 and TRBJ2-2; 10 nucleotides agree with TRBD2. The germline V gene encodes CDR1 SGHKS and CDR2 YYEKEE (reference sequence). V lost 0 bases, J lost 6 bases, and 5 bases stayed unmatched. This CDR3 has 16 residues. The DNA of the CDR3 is TGTGCCAGCAGCTTGGTTCTAGGACTAGCGGCCGGGGAGCTGTTTTTT. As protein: CASSLVLGLAAGELFF.

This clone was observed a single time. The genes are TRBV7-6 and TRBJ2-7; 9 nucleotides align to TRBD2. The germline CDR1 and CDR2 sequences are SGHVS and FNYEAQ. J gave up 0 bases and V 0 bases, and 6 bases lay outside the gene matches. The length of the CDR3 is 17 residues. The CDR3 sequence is CASSLAAEAGGSYEQYF. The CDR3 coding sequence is TGTGCCAGCAGCTTAGCGGCAGAAGCGGGGGGCTCCTACGAGCAGTACTTC.

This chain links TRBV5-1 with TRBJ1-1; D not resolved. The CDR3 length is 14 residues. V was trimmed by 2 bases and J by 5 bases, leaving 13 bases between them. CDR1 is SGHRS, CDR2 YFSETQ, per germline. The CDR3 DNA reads TGCGCCAGCAGCTTCGCTCGGCCGGGGACTGAAGCTTTCTTT. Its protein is CASSFARPGTEAFF.

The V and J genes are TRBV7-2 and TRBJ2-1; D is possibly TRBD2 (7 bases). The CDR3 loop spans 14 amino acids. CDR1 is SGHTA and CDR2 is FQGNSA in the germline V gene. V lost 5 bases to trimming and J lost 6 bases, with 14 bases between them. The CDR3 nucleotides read TGTGCCAGCAGCCCCGAAGGGGGGGTCAATGAGCAGTTCTTC. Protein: CASSPEGGVNEQFF.

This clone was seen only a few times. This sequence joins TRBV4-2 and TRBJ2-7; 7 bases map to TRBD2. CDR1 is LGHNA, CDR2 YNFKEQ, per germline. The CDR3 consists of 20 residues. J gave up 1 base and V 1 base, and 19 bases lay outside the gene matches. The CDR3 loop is CASSQGVGSGSYPASYEQYF. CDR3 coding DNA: TGTGCCAGCAGCCAAGGGGTTGGTAGCGGGTCCTACCCCGCTTCCTACGAGCAGTACTTC.

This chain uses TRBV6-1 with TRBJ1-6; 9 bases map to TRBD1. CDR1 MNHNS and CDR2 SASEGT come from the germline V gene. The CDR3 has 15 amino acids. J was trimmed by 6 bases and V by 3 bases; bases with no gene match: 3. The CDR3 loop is CASSDRTGANSPLHF. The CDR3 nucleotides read TGTGCCAGCAGTGATAGGACAGGGGCTAATTCACCCCTCCACTTT.

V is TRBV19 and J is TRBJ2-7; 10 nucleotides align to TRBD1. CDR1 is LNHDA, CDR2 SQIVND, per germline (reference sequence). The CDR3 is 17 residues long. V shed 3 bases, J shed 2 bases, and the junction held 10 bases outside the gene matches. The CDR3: CASSILRGQGVTYEQYF. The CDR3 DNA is TGTGCCAGTAGTATCCTCCGCGGACAGGGGGTTACCTACGAGCAGTACTTC.

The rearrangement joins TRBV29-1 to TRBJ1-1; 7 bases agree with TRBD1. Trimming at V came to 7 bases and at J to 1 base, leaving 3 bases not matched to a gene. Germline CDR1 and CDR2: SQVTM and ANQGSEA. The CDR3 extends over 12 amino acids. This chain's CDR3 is CSAGGSNTEAFF. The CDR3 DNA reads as TGCAGCGCAGGGGGTTCGAACACTGAAGCTTTCTTT. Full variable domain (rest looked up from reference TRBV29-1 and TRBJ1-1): SAVISQKPSRDICQRGTSLTIQCQVDSQVTMMFWYRQQPGQSLTLIATANQGSEATYESGFVIDKFPISRPNLTFSTLTVSNMSPEDSSIYLCSAGGSNTEAFFGQGTRLTVV.

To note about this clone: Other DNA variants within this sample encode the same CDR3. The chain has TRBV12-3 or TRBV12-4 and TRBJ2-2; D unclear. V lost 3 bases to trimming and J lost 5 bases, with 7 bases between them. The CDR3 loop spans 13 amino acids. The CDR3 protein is CASSFGGTGELFF. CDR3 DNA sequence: TGTGCCAGCAGTTTTGGCGGAACCGGGGAGCTGTTTTTT.

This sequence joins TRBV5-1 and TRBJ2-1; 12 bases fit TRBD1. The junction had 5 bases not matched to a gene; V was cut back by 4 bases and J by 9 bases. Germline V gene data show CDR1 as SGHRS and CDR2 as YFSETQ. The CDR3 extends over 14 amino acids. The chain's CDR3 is CASSREGQGAEQFF. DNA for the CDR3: TGCGCCAGCAGCCGCGAGGGACAGGGGGCTGAGCAGTTCTTC.

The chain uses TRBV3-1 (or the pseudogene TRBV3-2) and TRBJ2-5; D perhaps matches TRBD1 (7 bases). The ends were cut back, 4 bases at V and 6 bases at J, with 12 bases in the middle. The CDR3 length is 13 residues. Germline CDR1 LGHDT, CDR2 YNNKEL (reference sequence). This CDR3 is CASSPGGMQTQYF. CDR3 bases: TGTGCCAGCAGCCCAGGGGGGATGCAGACCCAGTACTTC.

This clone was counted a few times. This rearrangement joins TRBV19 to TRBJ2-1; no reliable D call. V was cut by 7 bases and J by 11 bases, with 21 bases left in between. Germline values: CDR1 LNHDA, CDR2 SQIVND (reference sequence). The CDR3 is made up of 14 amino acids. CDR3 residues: CASTNPEARSKQFF. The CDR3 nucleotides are TGTGCCAGTACAAATCCGGAAGCGAGGAGTAAGCAGTTCTTC.